A selection of T cell receptor beta chains follows, all from one sample in a study of T-cell memory formation after mild COVID-19. MiXCR, applied by TCRdb to the 5' RACE reads, yields one record per CDR3 protein. The table lists 110,000 or so distinct CDR3 sequences, about a fifth of them singletons. Sequences were obtained from PBMCs or a T cell subset sorted from them (not recorded which). These receptors originate from a man aged 18 to 29 who had mild COVID-19 (a few samples of this study predate the infection). Cell type and time point are not known. Both conserved end residues are part of each CDR3. The D gene is left open where the match is weak. The listing skips clone size in some rows; elsewhere it reads once, few, many or a size class.

>TRBD1|TRBJ1-4|TRBV7-9|NA
CASSWTGGPPDEKLFF
TGTGCCAGCAGTTGGACAGGGGGCCCACCTGATGAAAAACTGTTTTTT
>TRBD2|TRBJ2-1|TRBV9|few
CASSVLAGRADEQFF
TGTGCCAGCAGCGTCCTAGCGGGGAGGGCCGATGAGCAGTTCTTC
>TRBD1|TRBJ2-7|TRBV4-1|many
CASSQDRGDSYEQYF
TGCGCCAGCAGCCAGGACAGGGGGGACTCCTACGAGCAGTACTTC
>NA|TRBJ2-1|TRBV7-2|NA
CASSLIFGVQFF
TGTGCCAGCAGCCTGATCTTCGGGGTTCAGTTCTTC
>TRBD2|TRBJ2-3|TRBV28|many
CASSPSRAGDTDTQYF
TGTGCCAGCAGTCCGTCTCGAGCGGGGGACACAGATACGCAGTATTTT
>NA|TRBJ1-3|TRBV7-9|many
CASRVTMGNTIYF
TGTGCCAGCAGGGTGACAATGGGAAACACCATATATTTT
>TRBD1|TRBJ2-1|TRBV3-1|NA
CASHGTVGYEQFF
TGTGCCAGCCACGGGACAGTAGGCTATGAGCAGTTCTTC
>NA|TRBJ1-5|TRBV29-1|NA
CSVDGGEGQPQHF
TGCAGCGTTGATGGGGGAGAGGGCCAGCCCCAGCATTTT
>TRBD2|TRBJ2-1|TRBV25-1|NA
CASIGEGYYNEQFF
TGTGCCAGCATTGGGGAGGGCTACTACAATGAGCAGTTCTTC
>NA|TRBJ1-5|TRBV5-5|few
CASSFGLTNQPQHF
TGTGCCAGCAGCTTTGGCCTTACAAATCAGCCCCAGCATTTT
>NA|TRBJ2-3|TRBV27|many
CASSYGSDTQYF
TGTGCCAGCAGTTACGGGTCAGATACGCAGTATTTT
>TRBD1|TRBJ1-1|TRBV5-1|few
CASSLERTGGTEAFF
TGCGCCAGCAGCTTGGAGAGGACAGGGGGCACTGAAGCTTTCTTT
>TRBD1|TRBJ1-5|TRBV12-3/TRBV12-4|many
CASTTGGGNQPQHF
TGTGCCAGCACTACAGGGGGCGGCAATCAGCCCCAGCATTTT
>NA|TRBJ2-2|TRBV4-1|NA
CASSQLLTGELFF
TGCGCCAGCAGTCAGTTACTCACCGGGGAGCTGTTTTTT
>TRBD1|TRBJ1-1|TRBV29-1|NA
CSVGGVSGQGDTEAFF
TGCAGCGTCGGGGGGGTAAGCGGACAGGGTGACACTGAAGCTTTCTTT
>NA|TRBJ2-2|TRBV20-1|few
CSARASGPEAGELFF
TGCAGTGCTAGAGCATCAGGCCCCGAGGCCGGGGAGCTGTTTTTT
>NA|TRBJ2-3|TRBV12-3/TRBV12-4|NA
CASSASSLDTQYF
TGTGCCAGCAGTGCATCCTCCTTGGATACGCAGTATTTT